The 2 T cell receptor beta chains presented below share a single source sample, sequenced in a study of siplizumab effects on memory and regulatory T cells. Some clones are missing from TCRdb's copy, which holds only in-frame ones; the method was immunoSEQ multiplex PCR. The sample has 50,000 or so clones, roughly 84% seen once. The sequenced sample was naive CD8+ T cells sorted from blood. The receptors stem from a human donor in good health.

This clone was seen once. This chain connects TRBV30 to TRBJ2-2, with D possibly TRBD2 on 5 matching bases. V was trimmed by 0 bases and J by 7 bases, leaving 12 bases between them. Per the germline V gene, CDR1 is GTSNPN and CDR2 is SVGIG (reference sequence). There are 14 residues in the CDR3. The CDR3 nucleotides read TGTGCCTGGAGTGTTTTATCTAGCCACGGGGAGCTGTTTTTT. Translating gives CAWSVLSSHGELFF.

The rearrangement joins TRBV7-6 to TRBJ2-7, with 7 bases that match TRBD1. The CDR3 is 14 residues long. Trimming at V came to 4 bases and at J to 6 bases, leaving 9 bases not matched to a gene. CDR1 is SGHVS, CDR2 FNYEAQ, per germline. CDR3 residues: CASSSRQGPSEQYF. DNA for the CDR3: TGTGCCAGCAGCTCCCGACAGGGACCGTCCGAGCAGTACTTC. Full variable domain (rest looked up from reference TRBV7-6 and TRBJ2-7): GAGVSQSPRYKVTKRGQDVALRCDPISGHVSLYWYRQALGQGPEFLTYFNYEAQQDKSGLPNDRFSAERPEGSISTLTIQRTEQRDSAMYRCASSSRQGPSEQYFGPGTRLTVT.